These 18 T cell receptor beta chains originate from one sample sequenced in a study of CD8 T cells in Susac syndrome. Random-hexamer reverse transcription was applied to about 0.45 to 1 ug RNA. TCRdb reprocessed the immunoSEQ multiplex PCR reads with MiXCR, giving one entry per CDR3 protein. The sample lists 300,000 to 350,000 distinct CDR3 sequences, around 92% occurring once. The specimen sequenced was CD4+ T cells from PBMCs. These receptors originate from a human donor with multiple sclerosis.

The V call is TRBV10-2, the J call TRBJ2-3; D possibly corresponds to TRBD1 (6 bases). The CDR3 runs 15 residues. CDR1 is WSHSY and CDR2 is SAAADI in the germline V gene. The V end was cut by 6 bases, the J end by 2 bases, with 15 bases between. DNA for the CDR3: TGCGCCAGCAGACGGGACATAATTAACACAGATACGCAGTATTTT. Translating it yields CASRRDIINTDTQYF.

The rearrangement uses TRBV20-1 and TRBJ2-5; tentative D call: TRBD2 (5 bases). The V gene lost 2 bases and the J gene lost 5 bases, with 24 bases spanning the gap. Germline loops: CDR1 DFQATT, CDR2 SNEGSKA (reference sequence). The CDR3 runs to 17 residues. The DNA of the CDR3 is TGCAGTGCTAGACCGCGGAGACTACCCCCGATAGGGGAGACCCAGTACTTC. It is translated as CSARPRRLPPIGETQYF.

The CDR3 protein is CASRNTGVYGYTF. CDR3 bases: TGTGCCAGCAGAAATACGGGGGTCTATGGCTACACCTTC. The V gene is TRBV6-5, the J gene TRBJ1-2; D might be TRBD1 (5 bases). CDR3 length equals 13 residues. Germline V lookup: CDR1 MNHEY, CDR2 SVGAGI. The ends were cut back, 6 bases at V and 4 bases at J, with 12 bases in the middle.

The count of this clonotype is one. The chain recombines TRBV19 with TRBJ1-5; 7 bases are shared with TRBD1. The CDR3 covers 17 residues. V lost 3 bases and J lost 2; bases outside the gene matches: 10. Germline V lookup: CDR1 LNHDA, CDR2 SQIVND (reference sequence). This CDR3 is CASSISLDRYGNQPQHF. The CDR3 bases are TGTGCCAGTAGTATCTCGTTGGACAGGTACGGCAATCAGCCCCAGCATTTT.

This chain uses TRBV5-5 with TRBJ2-3, with TRBD2 matching 14 bases. Germline assignment: CDR1 SGHKS and CDR2 YYEKEE (reference sequence). J was trimmed by 3 bases and V by 4 bases; bases with no gene match: 4. This CDR3 comprises 16 residues. The CDR3 spells CASSTGTSGRTDTQYF. The CDR3 DNA reads as TGTGCCAGCAGCACAGGGACTAGCGGGAGAACAGATACGCAGTATTTT.

The chain has TRBV2 and TRBJ2-5; TRBD1 agrees at 7 bases. CDR1 and CDR2 from the germline V gene are SNHLY and FYNNEI. After removal of 5 bases from V and 1 base from J, the junction contained 7 bases not matched to a gene. The CDR3 loop spans 15 amino acids. CDR3 DNA sequence: TGTGCCAGCAGTTTGATAGGACAGGTCCAAGAGACCCAGTACTTC. Protein product: CASSLIGQVQETQYF. The entire variable domain, with the rest obtained from reference TRBV2 and TRBJ2-5, is as follows: EPEVTQTPSHQVTQMGQEVILRCVPISNHLYFYWYRQILGQKVEFLVSFYNNEISEKSEIFDDQFSVERPDGSNFTLKIRSTKLEDSAMYFCASSLIGQVQETQYFGPGTRLLVL.

The chain uses TRBV4-1 and TRBJ2-5, with D unresolved. The V end was cut by 2 bases, the J end by 5 bases, with 9 bases between. This CDR3 spans 13 amino acids. In germline, CDR1 is MGHRA, CDR2 YSYEKL. CDR3 sequence reads: CASSQLVRETQYF. DNA of the CDR3: TGCGCCAGCAGCCAACTAGTCCGGGAGACCCAGTACTTC.

The CDR3 reads CAWSGGGGYEQYF. The CDR3 DNA is TGTGCCTGGAGTGGCGGGGGAGGATACGAGCAGTACTTC. The rearrangement links TRBV30 to TRBJ2-7; TRBD2 agrees at 7 bases. V shed 1 base and J 4 bases; nucleotides not matched to a gene: 4. This CDR3 is built from 13 residues. Per germline, CDR1 GTSNPN and CDR2 SVGIG (reference sequence).

In this sample, this clonotype turned up once. The V gene is TRBV7-2, the J gene TRBJ2-7; TRBD2 is a possible D gene (6 bases). This CDR3 is 15 amino acids long. Germline CDR1 is SGHTA and CDR2 is FQGNSA. The V gene lost 5 bases and the J gene lost 5 bases, with 19 bases spanning the gap. The CDR3 protein is CASSTWGESLNEQYF. Written as DNA, the CDR3 is TGTGCCAGCAGCACCTGGGGGGAGTCTCTCAACGAGCAGTACTTC.

V and J are TRBV19 and TRBJ1-1; TRBD1 matches 7 bases. Per the germline V gene, CDR1 is LNHDA and CDR2 is SQIVND (reference sequence). The trim removed 9 bases at V and 1 base at J, leaving 17 bases unmatched. The CDR3 totals 17 residues. The CDR3 protein is CASQTTRQGPSNTEAFF. CDR3 nucleotides: TGTGCCAGCCAGACGACAAGACAGGGACCTTCGAACACTGAAGCTTTCTTT.

V is TRBV9 and J is TRBJ2-5; no firm D call. CDR3 length: 13 residues. In germline, CDR1 is SGDLS, CDR2 YYNGEE. Trimming removed 3 bases at V and 2 bases at J, with 8 bases between. The CDR3 loop is CASSAPNQETQYF. The CDR3 DNA is TGTGCCAGCAGCGCCCCAAATCAAGAGACCCAGTACTTC.

The chain recombines TRBV29-1 with TRBJ2-1; a possible D gene is TRBD2 (7 bases). V dropped 4 bases and J dropped 3 bases, with 16 bases sitting between them. Germline loops: CDR1 SQVTM, CDR2 ANQGSEA. This CDR3 is 15 amino acids long. The CDR3 here is CSVGGGPGVYNEQFF. The CDR3 bases are TGCAGCGTTGGGGGGGGCCCCGGAGTCTACAATGAGCAGTTCTTC.

The table lists this clonotype with a count of one. The chain employs TRBV12-3 or TRBV12-4 and TRBJ1-6; perhaps TRBD1 as D (6 bases). V was shortened by 6 bases and J by 8 bases, with 14 bases between the two germline ends. The CDR3 totals 14 residues. Here the CDR3 reads CASRTGGGDSPLHF. The CDR3 DNA reads TGTGCCAGCAGGACGGGGGGGGGCGATTCACCCCTCCACTTT.

The chain carries TRBV6-9 and TRBJ1-3, with unresolved D. Germline V lookup: CDR1 MNHGY, CDR2 SVAAGI. V was clipped by 0 bases and J by 4 bases, with 10 bases between them. CDR3 size: 15 residues. CDR3 protein: CASSYSGKAGNTIYF. CDR3 in DNA: TGTGCCAGCAGTTATTCAGGGAAAGCGGGAAACACCATATATTTT.

This clonotype was picked up one time. The J gene is TRBJ2-3, the V gene TRBV30, with TRBD2 matching over 7 bases. This CDR3 contains 12 residues. Germline CDR1 is GTSNPN and CDR2 is SVGIG (reference sequence). Trimming took 4 bases from V and 9 from J; bases not matched to a gene: 7. The CDR3: CAWNRGRETQYF. The CDR3 DNA reads as TGTGCCTGGAACCGAGGGAGGGAAACGCAGTATTTT.

This sequence joins TRBV24-1 and TRBJ2-1; maybe TRBD2 (8 bases). V shed 9 bases and J shed 4 bases, with 21 bases lying between them. The CDR3 is made up of 16 amino acids. The V gene's germline CDR1 is KGHDR and CDR2 SFDVKD. The CDR3: CATSGGTEGAYNEQFF. CDR3 nucleotides: TGTGCCACCTCGGGGGGGACAGAGGGAGCTTACAATGAGCAGTTCTTC.

V gene TRBV5-4 combines with J gene TRBJ2-1; D call uncertain. V gave up 4 bases and J gave up 7 bases, with 12 bases separating them. Germline assignment: CDR1 SGHNT and CDR2 YYREEE (reference sequence). CDR3 length: 13 amino acids. The CDR3 region has the DNA TGTGCCAGCAGCCACCACCTAGAGAATGAGCAGTTCTTC. Amino acids: CASSHHLENEQFF. The full variable domain, completed using reference TRBV5-4 and TRBJ2-1, is ETGVTQSPTHLIKTRGQQVTLRCSSQSGHNTVSWYQQALGQGPQFIFQYYREEENGRGNFPPRFSGLQFPNYSSELNVNALELDDSALYLCASSHHLENEQFFGPGTRLTVL.

This chain joins TRBV5-1 and TRBJ2-3; D is perhaps TRBD2 (5 bases). This CDR3 contains 16 residues. Deletions cut 0 bases from V and 4 bases from J, with 15 bases between. Germline CDR1 SGHRS, CDR2 YFSETQ. Here the CDR3 DNA reads TGCGCCAGCAGCTTGGTCAAGCGGACCGCCCCAGATACGCAGTATTTT. This codes for CASSLVKRTAPDTQYF.